This T cell receptor (beta chain) came from a study of blood T cells in healthy people across ages. The study, taken as a whole, reports: Changes in expanded clonotypes were possibly confounded, as the CMV status of donors was unknown.

Isolated PBMCs totaled at least 6 million in each sample. About this clonotype: The antigen is not known.

Sample-barcoded 5' priming and a J-beta primer mix drove a second PCR of roughly 6 to 12 cycles. One entry per CDR3 protein results from TCRdb running MiXCR on the 5' RACE reads. The table lists some 920,000 distinct CDR3 sequences, 51% of them singletons, with around a fifth in the top ten. The CDR3 is made up of 14 amino acids. V shed 1 base and J 2 bases; nucleotides not matched to a gene: 1. The germline gives CDR1 LNHNV, CDR2 YYDKDF (reference sequence). Source material: blood. The clonotype originates from an older woman in good health. This chain links TRBV15 with TRBJ2-5, with 7 bases aligning to TRBD2. The CDR3 bases are TGTGCCACCAGCAGAGTCGGGAGGCAAGAGACCCAGTACTTC. This encodes CATSRVGRQETQYF.